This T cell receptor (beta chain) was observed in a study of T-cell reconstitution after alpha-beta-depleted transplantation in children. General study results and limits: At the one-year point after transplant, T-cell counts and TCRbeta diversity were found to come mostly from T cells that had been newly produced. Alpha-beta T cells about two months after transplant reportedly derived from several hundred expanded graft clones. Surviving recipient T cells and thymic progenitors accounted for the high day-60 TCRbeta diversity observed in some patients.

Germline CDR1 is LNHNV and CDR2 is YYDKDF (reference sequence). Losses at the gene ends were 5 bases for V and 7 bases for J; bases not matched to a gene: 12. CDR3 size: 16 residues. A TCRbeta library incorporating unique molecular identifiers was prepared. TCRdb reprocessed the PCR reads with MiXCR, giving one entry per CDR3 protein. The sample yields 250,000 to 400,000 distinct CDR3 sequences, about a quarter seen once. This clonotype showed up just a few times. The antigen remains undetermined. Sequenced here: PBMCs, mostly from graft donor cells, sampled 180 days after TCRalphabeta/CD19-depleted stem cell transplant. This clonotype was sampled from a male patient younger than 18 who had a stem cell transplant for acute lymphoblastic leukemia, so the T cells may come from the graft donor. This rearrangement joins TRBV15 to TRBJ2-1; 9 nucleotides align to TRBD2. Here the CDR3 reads CATSRVLAGVGNEQFF. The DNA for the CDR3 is TGTGCCACCAGCCGGGTGTTAGCGGGGGTCGGAAATGAGCAGTTCTTC. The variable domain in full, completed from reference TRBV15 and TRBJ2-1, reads DAMVIQNPRYQVTQFGKPVTLSCSQTLNHNVMYWYQQKSSQAPKLLFHYYDKDFNNEADTPDNFQSRRPNTSFCFLDIRSPGLGDTAMYLCATSRVLAGVGNEQFFGPGTRLTVL.